This is a list of T cell receptor beta chains from one sample in a study of tumor-infiltrating lymphocytes in primary liver carcinoma. TCRdb reprocessed the multiplex PCR reads with MiXCR, giving one entry per CDR3 protein. The sample includes 310,000 or so distinct CDR3 sequences, about two thirds of them seen just once. Material for sequencing was peripheral blood. The receptors come from a man aged 40-49 years with primary liver carcinoma and hepatitis B virus infection. The CDR3 runs from the conserved cysteine through the conserved F or W. The order of the fields is CDR3 DNA, CDR3 protein, J gene, V gene, D gene, clone size. A D gene is named only where the DNA matches it firmly. Size is stated for part of the rows, as once, few or many counts, or as a class when the clone is expanded.

CDR3 DNA: TGTGCCAGCAACTTAGAAGGGACTAGCGGAGGCCTTCTGGAAGAGCAGTTCTTC; CDR3 protein: CASNLEGTSGGLLEEQFF; J gene: TRBJ2-1; V gene: TRBV11-2; D gene: TRBD2; clone size: .
CDR3 DNA: TGTGCCAGCAGCTTGGGAGGGGCCCAAAATACAGATACGCAGTATTTT; CDR3 protein: CASSLGGAQNTDTQYF; J gene: TRBJ2-3; V gene: TRBV5-4; D gene: .; clone size: .
CDR3 DNA: TGTGCCAGTAACTTAGAGGGGGGAACCTATGGCTACACCTTC; CDR3 protein: CASNLEGGTYGYTF; J gene: TRBJ1-2; V gene: TRBV12-3/TRBV12-4; D gene: .; clone size: few
CDR3 DNA: TGTGCCAGCAGTCGTCAGGGAGACTTACCCCTCCACTTT; CDR3 protein: CASSRQGDLPLHF; J gene: TRBJ1-6; V gene: TRBV6-2/TRBV6-3; D gene: .; clone size: .
CDR3 DNA: TGTGCCAGTAGTATAGGTGGGAGGTCTAATGAGCAGTTCTTC; CDR3 protein: CASSIGGRSNEQFF; J gene: TRBJ2-1; V gene: TRBV19; D gene: .; clone size: .
CDR3 DNA: .; CDR3 protein: CASSSSGTQYF; J gene: TRBJ2-3; V gene: TRBV12-3/TRBV12-4; D gene: .; clone size: many
CDR3 DNA: TGTGCCAGCGGTCCCGGGGCGGGGTGGCAAGAGACCCAGTATTTC; CDR3 protein: CASGPGAGWQETQYF; J gene: TRBJ2-5; V gene: TRBV6-5; D gene: .; clone size: .
CDR3 DNA: TGTGCCAGTAGCTTAGAAGTGGAGGACACTGAAGCTTTCTTT; CDR3 protein: CASSLEVEDTEAFF; J gene: TRBJ1-1; V gene: TRBV11-2; D gene: .; clone size: .
CDR3 DNA: TGTGCCGGCAGTCTTGCGGGAGTAACCGGGGGGCTGTTTTTT; CDR3 protein: CAGSLAGVTGGLFF; J gene: TRBJ2-2; V gene: TRBV11-2; D gene: TRBD2; clone size: once
CDR3 DNA: TGCGCCAGCAGCTTAGAGGGGACAGATGCGCAGTATTTT; CDR3 protein: CASSLEGTDAQYF; J gene: TRBJ2-3; V gene: TRBV11-1; D gene: TRBD1; clone size: once
CDR3 DNA: TGTGCCAGCCAGACCGGGTATCGGGCCAACGTCCTGACTTTC; CDR3 protein: CASQTGYRANVLTF; J gene: TRBJ2-6; V gene: TRBV28; D gene: .; clone size: .
CDR3 DNA: TGCGCCAGCAGCAGGACTACGGACTACAATGGGCAGTTCTTC; CDR3 protein: CASSRTTDYNGQFF; J gene: TRBJ2-1; V gene: TRBV4-3; D gene: .; clone size: .
CDR3 DNA: TGCGCCAGCACAAAGGGGGCCGCGGGAACCGGGGAGCTGTTTTTT; CDR3 protein: CASTKGAAGTGELFF; J gene: TRBJ2-2; V gene: TRBV5-1; D gene: .; clone size: .
CDR3 DNA: TGCAGCGTTGCCGGCCCAGGGAAGATCTACGAGCAGTACTTC; CDR3 protein: CSVAGPGKIYEQYF; J gene: TRBJ2-7; V gene: TRBV29-1; D gene: .; clone size: few
CDR3 DNA: TGCGACAGCAGTTTCCAGGGGGCCTCCCCCGGCTACATCTTC; CDR3 protein: CDSSFQGASPGYIF; J gene: TRBJ1-2; V gene: TRBV6-5; D gene: TRBD1; clone size: .
CDR3 DNA: TGTGCCTGGAGTCGACTAGCGGACTCCTACAATGAGCAGTTCTTC; CDR3 protein: CAWSRLADSYNEQFF; J gene: TRBJ2-1; V gene: TRBV30; D gene: TRBD2; clone size: .